This record covers a single TCR beta chain. Its antigen is as yet unknown. This entry is derived from a study of cytomegalovirus exposure and HLA in healthy donors. Study-wide results and caveats: In presence/absence analyses, roughly uniform sequencing depth across donors was assumed. Later on, analysis showed that most CMV-associated TCR beta chains appeared to be HLA-restricted. In vitro data verified three CMV-associated chains as specific for CMV antigens.

The CDR3 covers 13 residues. In germline, CDR1 is LGHNA, CDR2 YSLEER. Trimming stripped 4 bases from V and 7 bases from J, with 11 bases between. PCR was performed using 60 Vbeta and 13 Jbeta primers. TCRdb's table, derived via immunoSEQ multiplex PCR, lists solely in-frame clones and lacks some. The sample lists about 57,000 clones, under 85% occurring once. Sample: PBMCs. This TCR was recovered from a woman aged 25 to 39 in good health and CMV-seronegative. The chain has TRBV4-3 and TRBJ1-5; the D gene is possibly TRBD1 (5 bases). The CDR3 DNA is TGCGCCAGCAGCCTCAGGGTTTGGCAGCCCCAGCATTTT. Translating it yields CASSLRVWQPQHF.